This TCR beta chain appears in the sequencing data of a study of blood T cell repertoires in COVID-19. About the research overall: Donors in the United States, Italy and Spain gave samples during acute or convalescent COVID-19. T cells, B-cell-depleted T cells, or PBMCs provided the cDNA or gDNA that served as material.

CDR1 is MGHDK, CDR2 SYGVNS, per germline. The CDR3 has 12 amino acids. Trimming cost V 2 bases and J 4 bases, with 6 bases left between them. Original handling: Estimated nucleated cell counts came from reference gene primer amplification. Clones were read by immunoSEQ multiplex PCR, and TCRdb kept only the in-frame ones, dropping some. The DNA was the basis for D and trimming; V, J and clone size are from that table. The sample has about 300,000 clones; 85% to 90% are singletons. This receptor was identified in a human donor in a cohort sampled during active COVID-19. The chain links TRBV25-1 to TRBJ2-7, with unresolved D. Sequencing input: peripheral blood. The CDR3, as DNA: TGTGCCAGCAGTGAAGGCTCTTACGAGCAGTACTTC. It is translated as CASSEGSYEQYF.